In its sample, the clone carrying this T cell receptor (beta chain) was seen many times. The antigen is undetermined. Ophthalmopathy cases scored 3 or more on the Clinical Activity Score and 4 or more on NOSPECS grade, with duration below 3 months. V lost 6 bases and J lost 0; bases outside the gene matches: 10. The CDR3 covers 16 residues. CDR1 MDHEN and CDR2 SYDVKM come from the germline V gene. These data belong to a study of T cells in Graves' hyperthyroidism and ophthalmopathy. Across the study: Peripheral blood was taken when the disease was first diagnosed, before any treatment began. Findings of the study overall: Blood also contained most expanded thyroid clonotypes above 0.001. Ophthalmopathy and stable hyperthyroidism were told apart by a 13 V-J model.

Amplification yielded TCR beta CDR3 regions, with RNA transcripts as the source. The HTBI primer set was used in a first-round RT-PCR of the TCR CDR3. TCRdb called the multiplex PCR reads again in MiXCR, with one record for every CDR3 protein. Here the sample spans 300,000 to 450,000 distinct CDR3 sequences, approximately 15% being singletons. The source is a woman in her twenties or thirties with Graves' ophthalmopathy. The source material was blood. The rearrangement uses TRBV28 and TRBJ2-7; 8 bases line up with TRBD1. CDR3 DNA: TGTGCCAGCAGAGAGAGGCCGGGACAGGACTCCTACGAGCAGTACTTC. Translating gives CASRERPGQDSYEQYF.